These 30 T cell receptor beta chains came from one sample sequenced in a study of T cells in women clearing cervical HPV infection. Profiling relied on immunoSEQ multiplex PCR, and the TCRdb table lists in-frame clones only, not all of them. The sample table includes some 30,000 clones. Sample: blood buffy coat. The source of these receptors is a woman aged 18-69 years with a cervical HPV16 infection that either progressed to CIN3+ or cleared (not recorded which).

As to this clone: The CDR3 goes on 3 residues after the read ends, and that part is filled in from the germline J gene. The rearrangement uses TRBV20-1 and TRBJ2-3; D possibly corresponds to TRBD1 (6 bases). Germline assignment: CDR1 DFQATT and CDR2 SNEGSKA (reference sequence). V was clipped by 0 bases and J by 3 bases, with 13 bases between them. The CDR3 is 15 residues long. CDR3 loop: CSARDRTEGTDTQYF. Incomplete CDR3 DNA: TGCAGTGCTAGAGATAGGACAGAAGGGACAGATACG.

With regard to this clone: The read gets to within 3 residues of the CDR3 end, and the germline J gene fills in the rest. This chain joins TRBV20-1 and TRBJ2-7; TRBD1 matches 7 bases. The CDR3 has 13 residues. Trimming took 5 bases from V and 3 from J; bases not matched to a gene: 7. Germline lookup yields CDR1 DFQATT and CDR2 SNEGSKA (reference sequence). The CDR3 DNA, read in part, is TGCAGTGCTGGCGACAGGGCGAACTACGAG. Its protein product is CSAGDRANYE. From start to end, the CDR3 is CSAGDRANYEQYF.

With respect to this clone: The read ends 3 residues before the CDR3 terminus; that terminus is restored from the germline J gene. The chain uses TRBV6-2 or TRBV6-3 and TRBJ1-2; D perhaps matches TRBD1 (6 bases). The CDR3 loop spans 13 amino acids. Looked up from germline, CDR1 is MNHEY and CDR2 is SVGEGT. The sequenced part of the CDR3 DNA is TGTGCCAGCAGCCCTTGGACAGACTACGAC. Protein product: CASSPWTDYD. The CDR3 in its entirety is CASSPWTDYDYTF.

Remarks on this clone: Read data end 3 residues before the CDR3 end; the end is taken from the germline J gene. V gene TRBV6-1 combines with J gene TRBJ2-7; D unclear. V was clipped by 1 base and J by 3 bases, with 10 bases between them. Germline lookup yields CDR1 MNHNS and CDR2 SASEGT. The CDR3 is 14 amino acids. The CDR3 reads CASSEGKLRYEQYF. CDR3 bases read: TGTGCCAGCAGTGAAGGTAAGCTGCGCTACGAG.

About this clone: The read finishes 3 residues shy of the CDR3 end, and the germline J gene is used to complete it. The V gene is TRBV7-6, the J gene TRBJ2-4; 9 bases align to TRBD1. The CDR3 runs to 15 residues. Germline-derived CDR1 and CDR2 are SGHVS and FNYEAQ. The CDR3 here is CASSVEGTGYYGQYF. The sequenced CDR3 bases are TGTGCCAGCAGCGTAGAGGGGACAGGGTATTATGGT.

In regard to this clone: The sequenced fragment ends 3 residues before the CDR3 boundary, so the rest is inferred from the germline J gene. This chain connects TRBV18 to TRBJ2-2; D might be TRBD2 (5 bases). Germline V lookup: CDR1 KGHSH, CDR2 LQKENI. Trimming removed 3 bases at V and 0 bases at J, with 8 bases between. The CDR3 extends over 15 amino acids. CDR3 bases read: TGTGCCAGCTCACCGGTACTAGCGAACACCGGGGAG. This translates into CASSPVLANTGE. The CDR3 in its entirety is CASSPVLANTGELFF.

A remark on this clone: The CDR3 end falls 3 residues outside the read, so it is completed with the germline J gene. The chain employs TRBV29-1 and TRBJ1-2; D ambiguous. CDR1 is SQVTM, CDR2 ANQGSEA, per germline. The CDR3 totals 14 residues. The sequenced part of the CDR3 DNA is TGCAGCGTTACTAGCGGGAGGACTTACAATGAC. It is translated as CSVTSGRTYND. The entire CDR3 is CSVTSGRTYNDYTF.

In the case of this clone: The read ends 3 residues early relative to the CDR3; the germline J gene fills the gap. This chain connects TRBV25-1 to TRBJ2-1; D not resolved. This CDR3 is built from 13 residues. Trimming removed 6 bases from V and 4 bases from J, with 10 bases in between. CDR1 is MGHDK, CDR2 SYGVNS, per germline. The DNA read from the CDR3 is TGTGCCAGCAGCCTGGTGGCATACAATGAG. This sequence encodes CASSLVAYNE. The complete CDR3 sequence is CASSLVAYNEQFF.

Comment on this clone: Sequencing ends 3 residues short of the CDR3 end; the germline J gene provides the rest. V and J are TRBV7-9 and TRBJ1-1, with TRBD1 identical over 10 bases. There are 15 residues in the CDR3. The germline V gene encodes CDR1 SEHNR and CDR2 FQNEAQ (reference sequence). The CDR3 here is CASSSTGTGAFRAFF. CDR3 bases read: TGTGCCAGCAGCTCCACCGGGACAGGGGCTTTTAGG.

For this clone: The read falls 3 residues short of the CDR3 end, and the missing part is taken from the germline J gene. The rearrangement uses TRBV4-2 and TRBJ2-7, with 8 bases fitting TRBD2. Germline trimming cut 1 base from V and 3 bases from J; bases unmatched to any gene: 5. The CDR3 sequence is 15 residues long. The germline gives CDR1 LGHNA, CDR2 YNFKEQ. CDR3 DNA (partial): TGTGCCAGCAGCCAAGCCCACAGCGGGAGCTACGAG. This gives the protein CASSQAHSGSYE. The entire CDR3 protein reads CASSQAHSGSYEQYF.

As regards this clone: The CDR3 end is not reached by the read, which stops 3 residues before it; the germline J gene fills it in. The gene calls are TRBV19 and TRBJ1-1, with a tentative D call TRBD1 (6 bases). The V end lost 4 bases, the J end lost 6 bases, and 18 bases lay between the germline ends. The CDR3 loop spans 15 amino acids. Looked up from germline, CDR1 is LNHDA and CDR2 is SQIVND (reference sequence). CDR3 DNA (partial): TGTGCCAGTAGTACGAAAGGAGGGGGGGGAGCTGAA. Its protein product is CASSTKGGGGAE. The complete CDR3 sequence is CASSTKGGGGAEAFF.

In the case of this clone: The CDR3 is cut off 3 residues early in the read; its end comes from the germline J gene. V and J are TRBV27 and TRBJ1-2; 8 bases line up with TRBD1. CDR3 size: 14 residues. V shed 2 bases and J 5 bases; nucleotides not matched to a gene: 4. Germline V gene sequence: CDR1 MNHEY, CDR2 SMNVEV (reference sequence). CDR3 protein: CASSLDRGAYGYTF. The sequenced part of the CDR3 DNA is TGTGCCAGCAGTTTAGACAGGGGCGCATATGGC.

Regarding this clone: Sequencing ends 3 residues short of the CDR3 end; the germline J gene provides the rest. The chain employs TRBV19 and TRBJ1-2; D is uncertain. CDR1 is LNHDA and CDR2 is SQIVND in the germline V gene (reference sequence). This CDR3 has 13 amino acids. The part of the CDR3 DNA that was read is TGTGCCAGTAGTGTTACAGTGACCTACGAC. It translates to CASSVTVTYD. The full CDR3 sequence reads CASSVTVTYDYTF.

Regarding this clone: The read ends 3 residues early relative to the CDR3; the germline J gene fills the gap. The V call is TRBV20-1, the J call TRBJ2-7; 8 nucleotides match TRBD2. V lost 0 bases and J lost 5; bases outside the gene matches: 6. The CDR3 length is 14 residues. Germline lookup yields CDR1 DFQATT and CDR2 SNEGSKA (reference sequence). Incomplete CDR3 DNA: TGCAGTGCTAGAGATCTCAGCGGGGGCGACGAG. This gives the protein CSARDLSGGDE. The entire CDR3 is CSARDLSGGDEQYF.

Turning to this clone: The read finishes 3 residues shy of the CDR3 end, and the germline J gene is used to complete it. V usage is TRBV7-9 and J usage is TRBJ2-4, with 10 positions matching TRBD2. The J segment lost 1 base and the V segment lost 7 bases, leaving 1 base of the junction unmatched. Per the germline V gene, CDR1 is SEHNR and CDR2 is FQNEAQ (reference sequence). This CDR3 has 14 amino acids. CDR3 DNA (partial): TGTGCCAGCACAGCGGGGGGGGCCAAAAACATT. This sequence encodes CASTAGGAKNI. Given in full, the CDR3 is CASTAGGAKNIQYF.

Concerning this clone itself: The read halts 3 residues ahead of the CDR3 end, with the missing end drawn from the germline J gene. J is TRBJ2-1 and V is TRBV12-3 or TRBV12-4, with 8 bases identical to TRBD2. The CDR3 has 15 amino acids. V was clipped by 8 bases and J by 8 bases; unmatched bases: 14. The part of the CDR3 DNA that was read is TGTGCCAGCGTAAAGCGGGGGAGCCCTATGGATGAG. Translated, it gives CASVKRGSPMDE. The CDR3 in full is CASVKRGSPMDEQFF.

A word on this clone: Sequencing ends 3 residues short of the CDR3 end; the germline J gene provides the rest. The chain is built from TRBV20-1 and TRBJ2-3; 10 bases are shared with TRBD2. The CDR3 loop spans 15 amino acids. V trimming: 3 bases; J trimming: 6 bases; junction bases outside the gene matches: 9. The germline V gene has CDR1 DFQATT and CDR2 SNEGSKA (reference sequence). The CDR3 sequence: CSASVLAGLLDTQYF. The sequenced CDR3 bases are TGCAGTGCTAGTGTACTAGCGGGGCTCTTGGATACG.

The sequenced CDR3 bases are TGTGCCAGCAGCCAAGGCCGAGCGGGAGCCCTGTACAATGAG. Translating gives CASSQGRAGALYNE. The full-length CDR3 reads as CASSQGRAGALYNEQFF. V and J are TRBV4-2 and TRBJ2-1, with TRBD2 matching over 8 bases. Coverage ceases 3 residues before the CDR3 finishes, and the germline J gene fills in the end. The CDR3 consists of 17 residues. V lost 1 base, J lost 4 bases, and 9 bases stayed unmatched. From germline, CDR1 is LGHNA and CDR2 YNFKEQ.

Partial CDR3 DNA: TGCAGTGCTAGTGGGCTAGCGGGAGATACG. It translates to CSASGLAGDT. The entire CDR3 is CSASGLAGDTQYF. The chain is built from TRBV20-1 and TRBJ2-3, with TRBD2 matching 8 bases. The read halts 3 residues ahead of the CDR3 end, with the missing end drawn from the germline J gene. The CDR3 covers 13 residues. The V segment lost 3 bases and the J segment 5 bases; nucleotides outside the gene matches: 4. In germline, CDR1 is DFQATT, CDR2 SNEGSKA (reference sequence).

Details on this clone: The observed sequence ends 3 residues before the CDR3 terminus, with the missing tail filled in from the germline J gene. The rearrangement uses TRBV30 and TRBJ2-7, with a possible D match to TRBD1 (5 bases). Per germline, CDR1 GTSNPN and CDR2 SVGIG (reference sequence). The CDR3 length is 15 residues. Trimming took off 0 bases at V and 6 bases at J, with 18 bases between the two ends. CDR3 bases read: TGTGCCTGGAGTGTAGAGGTTGGGGCCGGTGGCGAG. Encoded protein: CAWSVEVGAGGE. The entire CDR3 is CAWSVEVGAGGEQYF.

For this clone: The read terminates 3 residues ahead of where the CDR3 ends, so the germline J gene completes it. The V gene is TRBV11-2, the J gene TRBJ1-2; 7 bases map to TRBD1. The CDR3 consists of 14 residues. Per germline, CDR1 SGHAT and CDR2 FQNNGV. The CDR3 sequence: CASSLYRGRRGYTF. The part of the CDR3 DNA that was read is TGTGCCAGCAGCTTATACAGGGGAAGAAGGGGC.

Turning to this clone: The observed sequence ends 3 residues before the CDR3 terminus, with the missing tail filled in from the germline J gene. The J gene is TRBJ1-1, the V gene TRBV19, with D perhaps matching TRBD1 (6 bases). This CDR3 is 14 amino acids long. V was shortened by 4 bases and J by 5 bases, with 14 bases between the two germline ends. In germline, CDR1 is LNHDA, CDR2 SQIVND (reference sequence). Here the CDR3 reads CASSTYRVGTEAFF. Incomplete CDR3 DNA: TGTGCCAGTAGTACCTACAGGGTTGGGACTGAA.

As regards this clone: At one boundary the junction diverges from the germline segment, which might be a read error. The CDR3 is cut off 3 residues early in the read; its end comes from the germline J gene. The chain recombines TRBV7-9 with TRBJ2-7; D perhaps matches TRBD2 (5 bases). The CDR3 runs 12 residues. Germline CDR1 and CDR2: SEHNR and FQNEAQ (reference sequence). CDR3 in amino acids: CTSSLQEDEQYF. The sequenced CDR3 bases are TGTACCAGCAGCCTCCAGGAGGACGAG. The full variable domain, its missing parts supplied by reference TRBV7-9 and TRBJ2-7, is DTGVSQNPRHKITKRGQNVTFRCDPISEHNRLYWYRQTLGQGPEFLTYFQNEAQLEKSRLLSDRFSAERPKGSFSTLEIQRTEQGDSAMYLCTSSLQEDEQYFGPGTRLTVT.

Remarks on this clone: With the read ending 3 residues before the CDR3 end, the germline J gene is used to fill in that end. The rearrangement links TRBV5-1 to TRBJ2-3; 10 nucleotides agree with TRBD1. This CDR3 contains 16 residues. Germline loops: CDR1 SGHRS, CDR2 YFSETQ. The CDR3 is CASSSIDRGREETQYF. The part of the CDR3 DNA that was read is TGCGCCAGCAGCTCTATTGACAGGGGGCGCGAGGAGACG.

Concerning this clone: The read gets to within 3 residues of the CDR3 end, and the germline J gene fills in the rest. The chain couples TRBV19 to TRBJ2-4; unclear D gene. This CDR3 comprises 14 residues. CDR1 and CDR2 from the germline V gene are LNHDA and SQIVND (reference sequence). The CDR3 bases that were read are TGTGCCAGTACCCCTATGTCCAGCAACTATGGT. As protein: CASTPMSSNYG. The full-length CDR3 reads as CASTPMSSNYGQYF.

As to this clone: The CDR3 end is not reached by the read, which stops 3 residues before it; the germline J gene fills it in. V gene TRBV6-1 combines with J gene TRBJ2-7; the match to TRBD2 covers 8 bases. This CDR3 has 15 residues. The germline V gene has CDR1 MNHNS and CDR2 SASEGT. J was trimmed by 4 bases and V by 2 bases; bases with no gene match: 7. Incomplete CDR3 DNA: TGTGCCAGCAGTGAATGGAATAGCGGGACTTACGAG. Residues: CASSEWNSGTYE. The entire CDR3 protein reads CASSEWNSGTYEQYF.

On this clone itself: The read comes to an end 3 residues before the CDR3 does, leaving the germline J gene to fill in the end. The rearrangement uses TRBV5-4 and TRBJ2-1; D not resolved. Trimming stripped 2 bases from V and 7 bases from J, with 7 bases between. The CDR3 is made up of 12 amino acids. Germline loops: CDR1 SGHNT, CDR2 YYREEE (reference sequence). The CDR3 loop is CASSFRANEQFF. The CDR3 DNA, read in part, is TGTGCCAGCAGCTTTCGCGCTAATGAG.

Concerning this clone: The CDR3 extends 3 residues past the end of the read, so its final part is completed from the germline J gene. The J gene is TRBJ2-5, the V gene TRBV5-1; TRBD2 matches at 10 bases. V gave up 0 bases and J gave up 4 bases; unmatched junction bases: 0. The CDR3 runs to 14 residues. Looked up from germline, CDR1 is SGHRS and CDR2 is YFSETQ. CDR3 bases read: TGCGCCAGCAGCTTGGGACTAGCGGGAGAGACC. This codes for CASSLGLAGET. The full CDR3 reads CASSLGLAGETQYF.

Remarks on this clone: The read gets to within 3 residues of the CDR3 end, and the germline J gene fills in the rest. J is TRBJ2-1 and V is TRBV3-1 (or the pseudogene TRBV3-2); D is undetermined. V lost 1 base and J 0 bases, leaving 7 bases between the germline ends. This CDR3 has 15 residues. From germline, CDR1 is LGHDT and CDR2 YNNKEL (reference sequence). The sequenced CDR3 bases are TGTGCCAGCAGCCAAGGGTCCAGCTCCTACAATGAG. Its translation is CASSQGSSSYNE. The full CDR3 is CASSQGSSSYNEQFF.

With regard to this clone: With the read ending 3 residues before the CDR3 end, the germline J gene is used to fill in that end. V usage is TRBV20-1 and J usage is TRBJ1-1; TRBD1 matches 8 bases. This CDR3 comprises 16 residues. The germline V gene encodes CDR1 DFQATT and CDR2 SNEGSKA (reference sequence). Trimming removed 0 bases from V and 5 bases from J; junction bases left unmatched: 11. This chain's CDR3 is CSARDAMDRVGTEAFF. The sequenced part of the CDR3 DNA is TGCAGTGCTAGAGACGCTATGGACAGGGTCGGAACTGAA.